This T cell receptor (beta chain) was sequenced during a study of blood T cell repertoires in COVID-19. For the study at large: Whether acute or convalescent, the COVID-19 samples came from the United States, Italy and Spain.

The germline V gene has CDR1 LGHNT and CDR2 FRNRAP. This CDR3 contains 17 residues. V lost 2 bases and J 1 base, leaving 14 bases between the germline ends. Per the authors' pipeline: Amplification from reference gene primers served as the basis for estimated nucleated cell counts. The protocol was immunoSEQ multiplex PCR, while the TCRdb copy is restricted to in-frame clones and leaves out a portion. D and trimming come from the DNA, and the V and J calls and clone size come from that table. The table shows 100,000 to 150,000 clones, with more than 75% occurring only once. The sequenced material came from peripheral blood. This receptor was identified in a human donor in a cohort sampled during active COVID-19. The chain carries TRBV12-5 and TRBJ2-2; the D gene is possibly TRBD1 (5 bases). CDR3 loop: CASGLIWTRKNTGELFF. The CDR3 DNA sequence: TGTGCTAGTGGTTTGATCTGGACACGTAAGAACACCGGGGAGCTGTTTTTT. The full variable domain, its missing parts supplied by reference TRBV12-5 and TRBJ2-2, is DARVTQTPRHKVTEMGQEVTMRCQPILGHNTVFWYRQTMMQGLELLAYFRNRAPLDDSGMPKDRFSAEMPDATLATLKIQPSEPRDSAVYFCASGLIWTRKNTGELFFGEGSRLTVL.